This T cell receptor (beta chain) was sequenced during a study of identifying expanded T cells in peripheral blood (dated by TCRdb to the late 2010s). The study in broad terms: Four technical replicates, made by sequencing separate aliquots from the same pool of genomic DNA, were compared pairwise.

During the collection period, no immune events, such as infections, were documented for the healthy donors. Blood repertoires from healthy donors were used as a training cohort for calibrating time-dependent variance in a beta-binomial model of differential abundance of T-cell clones. The training cohort comprised 10 or so healthy donors, 3 female and 7 male. On average the donors were about 45 years old, and their ages spanned roughly 29 to 64 years. Obtained from a commercial supplier, whole blood was collected from each healthy donor at three time points set about 2 weeks apart. For immunosequencing, genomic DNA was extracted from unsorted whole blood. This clone came up once. The target of this receptor is not known. No base quality information exists; no much larger clone differs at one position. On the study overall, not on this receptor specifically: Both the number of clones called differentially abundant and the false-positive rate were significantly reduced by the beta-binomial model across all healthy-donor time intervals. Across all healthy donors, variance in clone template counts between approximately two-week samples was found to increase significantly with total template count. Around 1.3 differentially abundant clones were flagged by the binomial model between technical replicates, whereas about 15 and 19 were flagged over approximately two weeks and four weeks, respectively. It was expected by the authors that biological variance in healthy repertoires might increase further over much longer intervals, such as months to years.

The CDR3 runs 14 residues from the cysteine to the phenylalanine. The only DNA kept is the CDR3, 42 bases in frame from the first base. V is pruned by 3 bases and J by 7 bases, leaving 8 bases of the junction without a gene match. CDR1 and CDR2 are read off the germline V gene (reference sequence) as MNHEY and SMNVEV. The immunoSEQ Assay, which uses bias-controlled multiplex PCR amplification of genomic DNA, was used to profile TCRbeta CDR3 regions. The published analysis was carried out like this. The absolute abundance of each unique TCRbeta CDR3 region was quantified after sequences were collapsed and filtered. Differential abundance was tested with two models: a binomial (Fisher-equivalent) model and a beta-binomial model that adds time-dependent variance fitted from healthy donors. Clones with fewer than 5 combined templates were removed, and differential abundance was called for clones with a Benjamini-Hochberg FDR below 0.01. In the beta-binomial model, variance was expressed as a function of the total template count across the two samples, in the form v = (b*log(k)+a)^2. Sourced from immuneACCESS, this table was stored by TCRdb with only in-frame sequences that have V and J called. A share of the clones is absent; for the studies checked, an unresolved V gene accounts for under half, and the remainder has no known explanation. That table is the source of V, J and clone size, and D and trimming were worked out from the DNA. This sample has 60,000 to 70,000 clones in its table, and under 85% of those were observed once. The top ten clonotypes cover over 15% of the sample.

This receptor was taken from a person aged 18 to 70 in good health. The chain uses TRBV27 and TRBJ1-2, with TRBD1 matching 7 junction bases. The material sequenced was blood. In nucleotides, the sequence is TGTGCCAGCAGTTTCTCTCGACAGGGTTTTGGCTACACCTTC. Its protein is CASSFSRQGFGYTF.